Listed below are T cell receptor beta chains from one sample, sequenced in a study of blood T cell repertoires in COVID-19. Profiling relied on immunoSEQ multiplex PCR, and the TCRdb table lists in-frame clones only, not all of them. The repertoire consists of around 200,000 clones, with about 81% occurring once and the leading ten covering 3.2%. The sequenced sample was PBMCs or T cells enriched from blood (not recorded which). The receptors here all came from a woman aged 25 to 39 who had recovered from COVID-19. The CDR3 runs from the conserved cysteine through the conserved F or W. The size entry is marked missing in some rows and otherwise reads once, few, many or a size class.

length	size	V	J	CDR3
17	-	TRBV7-2	TRBJ2-7	CASSLGTSGREPYEQYF
13	-	TRBV3-1/TRBV3-2	TRBJ2-7	CASTGGVGYEQYF
17	-	TRBV12-2	TRBJ2-7	CASRLEVWGLAGDEQYF
16	many	TRBV11-3	TRBJ2-2	CASSKTGGPNTGELFF
14	few	TRBV5-6	TRBJ1-5	CASSNRRGNQPQHF
17	-	TRBV5-4	TRBJ2-3	CASSRPTGMRSTDTQYF
15	-	TRBV5-4	TRBJ2-5	CASSLGASLPQTQYF
13	-	TRBV5-1	TRBJ2-1	CASSPELYNEQFF
15	-	TRBV27	TRBJ1-5	CASRTTGKGNQPQHF
16	-	TRBV28	TRBJ1-5	CASRSDRGKSNQPQHF
14	-	TRBV10-3	TRBJ2-5	CAISESGGQETQYF
12	-	TRBV18	TRBJ2-7	CASSPAPYEQYF
16	-	TRBV4-1	TRBJ2-3	CASSQDERAGTDTQYF
11	-	TRBV29-1	TRBJ2-5	CSGGGRETQYF
14	-	TRBV28	TRBJ1-2	CASSVTGSPFGYTF
12	-	TRBV12-5	TRBJ1-1	CASGDRVTEAFF
13	once	TRBV29-1	TRBJ1-1	CSVAGGENTEAFF
15	once	TRBV30	TRBJ1-1	CAWSYTGALNTEAFF